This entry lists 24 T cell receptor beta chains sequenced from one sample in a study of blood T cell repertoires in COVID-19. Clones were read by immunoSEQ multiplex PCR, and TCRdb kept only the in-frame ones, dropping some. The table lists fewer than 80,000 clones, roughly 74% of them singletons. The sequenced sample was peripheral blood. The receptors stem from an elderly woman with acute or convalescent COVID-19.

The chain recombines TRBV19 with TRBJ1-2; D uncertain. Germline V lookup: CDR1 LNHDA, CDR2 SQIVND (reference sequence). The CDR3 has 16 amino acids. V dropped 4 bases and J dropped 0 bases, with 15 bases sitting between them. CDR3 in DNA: TGTGCCAGTAGTAATGACGGTATGGGAGCTAACTATGGCTACACCTTC. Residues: CASSNDGMGANYGYTF.

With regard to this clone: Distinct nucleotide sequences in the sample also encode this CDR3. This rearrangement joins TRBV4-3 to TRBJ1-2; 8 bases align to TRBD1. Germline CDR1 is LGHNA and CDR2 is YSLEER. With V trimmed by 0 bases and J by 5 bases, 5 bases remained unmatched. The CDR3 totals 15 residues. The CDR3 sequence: CASSQDTGGSYGYTF. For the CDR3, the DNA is TGCGCCAGCAGCCAAGATACAGGGGGGAGTTATGGCTACACCTTC.

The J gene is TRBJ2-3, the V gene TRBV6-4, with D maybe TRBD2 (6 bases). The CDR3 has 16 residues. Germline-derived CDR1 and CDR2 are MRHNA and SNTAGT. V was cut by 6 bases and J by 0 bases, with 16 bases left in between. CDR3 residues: CASSQQAGLSTDTQYF. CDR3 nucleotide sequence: TGTGCCAGCAGCCAGCAGGCGGGACTTAGCACAGATACGCAGTATTTT.

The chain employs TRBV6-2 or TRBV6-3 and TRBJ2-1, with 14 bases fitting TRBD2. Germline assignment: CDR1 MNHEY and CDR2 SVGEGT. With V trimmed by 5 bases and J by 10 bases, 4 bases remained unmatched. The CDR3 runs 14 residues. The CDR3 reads CASSQRTSGREQFF. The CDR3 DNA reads TGTGCCAGCAGTCAGAGGACTAGCGGGAGGGAGCAGTTCTTC.

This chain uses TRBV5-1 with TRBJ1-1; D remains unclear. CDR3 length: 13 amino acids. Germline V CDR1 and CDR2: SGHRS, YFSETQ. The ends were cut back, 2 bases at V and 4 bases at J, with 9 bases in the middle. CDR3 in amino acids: CASSLDGSTEAFF. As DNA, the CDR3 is TGCGCCAGCAGCTTAGACGGGAGCACTGAAGCTTTCTTT.

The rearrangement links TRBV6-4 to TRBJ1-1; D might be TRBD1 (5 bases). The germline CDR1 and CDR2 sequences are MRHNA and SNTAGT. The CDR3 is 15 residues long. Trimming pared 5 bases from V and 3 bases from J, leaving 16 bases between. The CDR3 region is CASSQLPRGDTEAFF. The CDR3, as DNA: TGTGCCAGCAGTCAACTCCCTAGGGGTGACACTGAAGCTTTCTTT.

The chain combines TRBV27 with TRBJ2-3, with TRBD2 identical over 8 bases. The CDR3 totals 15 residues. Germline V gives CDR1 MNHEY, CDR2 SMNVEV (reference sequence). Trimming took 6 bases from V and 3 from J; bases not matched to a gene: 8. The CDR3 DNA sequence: TGTGCCAGCAGCCGTAAAATAGCGGGAACAGATACGCAGTATTTT. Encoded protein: CASSRKIAGTDTQYF.

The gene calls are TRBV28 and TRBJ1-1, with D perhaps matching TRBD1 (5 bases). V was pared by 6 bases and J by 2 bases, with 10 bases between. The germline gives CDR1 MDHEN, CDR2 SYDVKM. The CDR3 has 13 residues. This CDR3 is CASREGLNTEAFF. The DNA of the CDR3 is TGTGCCAGCAGGGAGGGACTCAACACTGAAGCTTTCTTT.

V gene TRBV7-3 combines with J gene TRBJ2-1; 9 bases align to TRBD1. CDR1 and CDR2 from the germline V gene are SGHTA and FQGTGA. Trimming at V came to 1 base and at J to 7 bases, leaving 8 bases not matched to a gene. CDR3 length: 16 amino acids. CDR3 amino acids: CASSLNRQGGRNEQFF. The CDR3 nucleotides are TGTGCCAGCAGCTTAAATCGACAGGGGGGCAGGAATGAGCAGTTCTTC.

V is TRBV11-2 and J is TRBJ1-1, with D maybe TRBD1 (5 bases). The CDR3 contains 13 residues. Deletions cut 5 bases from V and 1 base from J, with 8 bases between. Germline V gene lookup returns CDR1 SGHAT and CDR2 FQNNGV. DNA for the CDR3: TGTGCCAGCAGCCCCACAGGGAACACTGAAGCTTTCTTT. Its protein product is CASSPTGNTEAFF.

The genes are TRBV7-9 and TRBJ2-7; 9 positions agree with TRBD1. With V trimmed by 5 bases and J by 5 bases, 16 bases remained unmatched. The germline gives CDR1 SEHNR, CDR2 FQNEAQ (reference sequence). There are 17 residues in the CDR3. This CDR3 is CASSTRSRDRVFHEQYF. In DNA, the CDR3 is TGTGCCAGCAGCACCCGTTCCCGGGACAGGGTATTCCACGAGCAGTACTTC.

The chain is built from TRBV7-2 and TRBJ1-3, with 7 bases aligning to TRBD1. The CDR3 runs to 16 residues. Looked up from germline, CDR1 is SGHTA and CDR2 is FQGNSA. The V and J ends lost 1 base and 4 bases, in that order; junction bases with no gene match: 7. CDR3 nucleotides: TGTGCCAGCAGCTTAGACTCGAGGGGGCGAGGAAACACCATATATTTT. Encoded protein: CASSLDSRGRGNTIYF.

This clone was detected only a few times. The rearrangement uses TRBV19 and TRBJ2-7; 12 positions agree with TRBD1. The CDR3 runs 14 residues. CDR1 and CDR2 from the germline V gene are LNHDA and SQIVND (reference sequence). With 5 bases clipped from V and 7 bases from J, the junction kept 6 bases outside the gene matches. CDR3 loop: CASSPGQGAGEQYF. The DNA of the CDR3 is TGTGCCAGTAGTCCGGGACAGGGGGCGGGGGAGCAGTACTTC.

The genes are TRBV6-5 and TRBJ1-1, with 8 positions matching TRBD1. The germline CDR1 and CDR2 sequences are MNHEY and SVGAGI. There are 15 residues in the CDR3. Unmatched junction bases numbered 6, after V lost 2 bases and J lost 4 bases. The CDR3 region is CASSYAGTGGTEAFF. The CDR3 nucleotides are TGTGCCAGCAGTTACGCAGGGACAGGTGGCACTGAAGCTTTCTTT.

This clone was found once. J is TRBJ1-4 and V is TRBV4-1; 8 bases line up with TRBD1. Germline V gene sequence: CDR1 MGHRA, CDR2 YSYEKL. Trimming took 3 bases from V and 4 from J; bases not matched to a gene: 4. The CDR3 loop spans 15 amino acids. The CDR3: CASSHGQGSNEKLFF. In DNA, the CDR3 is TGCGCCAGCAGCCACGGACAGGGTAGTAATGAAAAACTGTTTTTT.

The DNA for the CDR3 is TGTGCCAGTAGTATTCTTTGGACAGCGAATAATTCACCCCTCCACTTT. This encodes CASSILWTANNSPLHF. The chain recombines TRBV19 with TRBJ1-6; maybe TRBD1 (6 bases). V lost 3 bases and J 5 bases, leaving 14 bases between the germline ends. Looked up from germline, CDR1 is LNHDA and CDR2 is SQIVND (reference sequence). This CDR3 is built from 16 residues.

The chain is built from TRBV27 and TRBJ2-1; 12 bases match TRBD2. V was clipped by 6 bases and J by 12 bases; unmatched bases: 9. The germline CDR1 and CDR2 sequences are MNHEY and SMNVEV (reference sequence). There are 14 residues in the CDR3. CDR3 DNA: TGTGCCAGCAGCCAGACTAGCGGGGGCCAGTGGCAGTTCTTC. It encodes CASSQTSGGQWQFF.

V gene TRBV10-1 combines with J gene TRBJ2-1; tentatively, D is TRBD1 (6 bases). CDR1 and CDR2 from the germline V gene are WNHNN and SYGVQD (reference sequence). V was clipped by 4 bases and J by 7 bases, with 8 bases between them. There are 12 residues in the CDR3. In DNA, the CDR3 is TGCGCCAGCAGTGGGCAGGGGAATGAGCAGTTCTTC. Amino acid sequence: CASSGQGNEQFF.

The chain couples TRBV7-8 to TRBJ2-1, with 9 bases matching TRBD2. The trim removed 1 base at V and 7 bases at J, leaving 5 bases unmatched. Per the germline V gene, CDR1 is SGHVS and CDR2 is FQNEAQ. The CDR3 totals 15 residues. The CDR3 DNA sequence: TGTGCCAGCAGCTTAGAAACTAGCGGGTATAATGAGCAGTTCTTC. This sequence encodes CASSLETSGYNEQFF.

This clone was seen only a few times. Written as DNA, the CDR3 is TGCGCCAGCAGCTTGACGCTAGCCTCGAACACCGGGGAGCTGTTTTTT. Amino acids: CASSLTLASNTGELFF. The V and J genes are TRBV5-1 and TRBJ2-2, with D possibly TRBD2 on 5 matching bases. Between the trimmed V and J ends, which lost 1 base and 0 bases, there was a span of 10 bases. CDR1 is SGHRS and CDR2 is YFSETQ in the germline V gene. CDR3 length: 16 residues.

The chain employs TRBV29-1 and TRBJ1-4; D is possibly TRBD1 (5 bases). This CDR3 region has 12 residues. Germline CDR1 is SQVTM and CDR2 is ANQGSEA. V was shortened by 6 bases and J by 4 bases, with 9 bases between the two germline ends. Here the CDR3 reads CSVGGGNEKLFF. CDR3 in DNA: TGCAGCGTCGGGGGAGGTAATGAAAAACTGTTTTTT.

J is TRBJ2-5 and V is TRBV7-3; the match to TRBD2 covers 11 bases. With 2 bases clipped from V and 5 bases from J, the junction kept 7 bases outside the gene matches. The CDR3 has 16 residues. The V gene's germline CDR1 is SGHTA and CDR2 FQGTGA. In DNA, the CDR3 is TGTGCCAGCAGCTTACTAGCGGGAGGTGGACGTGAGACCCAGTACTTC. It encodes CASSLLAGGGRETQYF.

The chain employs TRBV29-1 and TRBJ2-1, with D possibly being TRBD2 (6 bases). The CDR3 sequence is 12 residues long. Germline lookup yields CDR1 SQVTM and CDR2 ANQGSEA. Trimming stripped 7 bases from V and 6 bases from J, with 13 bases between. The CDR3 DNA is TGCAGCGCGGTAGGAGGGAGCAATGAGCAGTTCTTC. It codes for CSAVGGSNEQFF.

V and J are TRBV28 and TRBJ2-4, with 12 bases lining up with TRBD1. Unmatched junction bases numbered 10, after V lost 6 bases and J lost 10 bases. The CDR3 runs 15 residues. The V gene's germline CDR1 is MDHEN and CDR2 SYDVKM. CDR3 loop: CASSNGDRGRRIQYF. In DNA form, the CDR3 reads TGTGCCAGCAGCAATGGGGACAGGGGGCGCCGGATTCAGTACTTC.